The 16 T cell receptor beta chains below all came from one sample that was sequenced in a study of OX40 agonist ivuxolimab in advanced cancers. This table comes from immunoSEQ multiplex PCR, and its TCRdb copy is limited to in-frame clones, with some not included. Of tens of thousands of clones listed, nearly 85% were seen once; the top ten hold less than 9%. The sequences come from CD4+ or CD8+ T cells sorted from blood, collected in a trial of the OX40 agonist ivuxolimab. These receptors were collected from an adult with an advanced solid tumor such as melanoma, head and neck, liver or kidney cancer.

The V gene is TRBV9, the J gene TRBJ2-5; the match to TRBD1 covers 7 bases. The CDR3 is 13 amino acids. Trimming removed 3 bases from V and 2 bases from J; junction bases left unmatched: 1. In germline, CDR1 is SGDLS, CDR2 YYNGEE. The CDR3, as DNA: TGTGCCAGCAGCGCGGGACAGCAAGAGACCCAGTACTTC. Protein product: CASSAGQQETQYF. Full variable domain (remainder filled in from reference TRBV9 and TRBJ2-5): DSGVTQTPKHLITATGQRVTLRCSPRSGDLSVYWYQQSLDQGLQFLIQYYNGEERAKGNILERFSAQQFPDLHSELNLSSLELGDSALYFCASSAGQQETQYFGPGTRLLVL.

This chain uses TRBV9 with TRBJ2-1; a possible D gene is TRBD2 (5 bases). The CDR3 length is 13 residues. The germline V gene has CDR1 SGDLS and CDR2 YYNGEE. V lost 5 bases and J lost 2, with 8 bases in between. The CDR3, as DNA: TGTGCCAGCAGTGAGGGCCCCTACAATGAGCAGTTCTTC. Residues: CASSEGPYNEQFF.

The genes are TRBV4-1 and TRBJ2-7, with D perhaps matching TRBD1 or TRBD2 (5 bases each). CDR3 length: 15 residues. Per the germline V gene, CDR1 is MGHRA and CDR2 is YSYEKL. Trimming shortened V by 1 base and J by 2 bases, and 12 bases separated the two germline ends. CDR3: CASSQGGTGTYEQYF. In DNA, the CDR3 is TGCGCCAGCAGCCAAGGGGGGACGGGGACCTACGAGCAGTACTTC.

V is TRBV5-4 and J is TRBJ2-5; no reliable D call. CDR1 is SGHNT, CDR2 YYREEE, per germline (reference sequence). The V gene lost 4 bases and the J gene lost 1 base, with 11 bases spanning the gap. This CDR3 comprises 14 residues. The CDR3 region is CASSEWEFQETQYF. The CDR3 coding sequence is TGTGCCAGCAGCGAATGGGAATTCCAAGAGACCCAGTACTTC.

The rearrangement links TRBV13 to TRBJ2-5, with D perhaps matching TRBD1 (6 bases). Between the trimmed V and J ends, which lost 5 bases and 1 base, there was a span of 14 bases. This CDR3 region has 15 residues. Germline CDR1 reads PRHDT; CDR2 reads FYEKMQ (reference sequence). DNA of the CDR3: TGTGCCAGCAGCGACTCGGGACAACCCCAAGAGACCCAGTACTTC. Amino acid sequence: CASSDSGQPQETQYF. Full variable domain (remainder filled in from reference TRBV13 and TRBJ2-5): AAGVIQSPRHLIKEKRETATLKCYPIPRHDTVYWYQQGPGQDPQFLISFYEKMQSDKGSIPDRFSAQQFSDYHSELNMSSLELGDSALYFCASSDSGQPQETQYFGPGTRLLVL.

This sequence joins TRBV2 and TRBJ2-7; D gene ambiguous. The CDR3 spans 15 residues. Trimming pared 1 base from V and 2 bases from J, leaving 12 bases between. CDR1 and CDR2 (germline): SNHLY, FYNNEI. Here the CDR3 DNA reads TGTGCCAGCAGTGAAGGGGCCGTAAGGCCCTACGAGCAGTACTTC. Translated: CASSEGAVRPYEQYF.

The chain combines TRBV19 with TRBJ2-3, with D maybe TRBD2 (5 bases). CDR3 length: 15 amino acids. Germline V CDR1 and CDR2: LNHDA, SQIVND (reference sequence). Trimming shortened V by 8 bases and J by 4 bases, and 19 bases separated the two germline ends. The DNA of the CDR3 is TGTGCCAGTTCCCGGACTGCCCTTGGGGCAGATACGCAGTATTTT. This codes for CASSRTALGADTQYF.

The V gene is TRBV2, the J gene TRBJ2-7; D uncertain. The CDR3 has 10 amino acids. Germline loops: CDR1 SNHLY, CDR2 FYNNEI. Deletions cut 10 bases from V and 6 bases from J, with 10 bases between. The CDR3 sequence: CATSLREQYF. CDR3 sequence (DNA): TGTGCCACCTCCTTACGCGAGCAGTACTTC.

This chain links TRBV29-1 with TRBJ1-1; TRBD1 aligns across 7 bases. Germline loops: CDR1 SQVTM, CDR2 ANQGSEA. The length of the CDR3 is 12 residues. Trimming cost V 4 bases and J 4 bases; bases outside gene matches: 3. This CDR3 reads CSVAQGITEAFF. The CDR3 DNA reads TGCAGCGTTGCACAGGGGATCACTGAAGCTTTCTTT.

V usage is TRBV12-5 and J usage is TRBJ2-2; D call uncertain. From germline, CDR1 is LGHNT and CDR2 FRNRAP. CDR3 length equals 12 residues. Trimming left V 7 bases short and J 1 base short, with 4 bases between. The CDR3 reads CASALNTGELFF. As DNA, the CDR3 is TGTGCTAGTGCCTTGAACACCGGGGAGCTGTTTTTT.

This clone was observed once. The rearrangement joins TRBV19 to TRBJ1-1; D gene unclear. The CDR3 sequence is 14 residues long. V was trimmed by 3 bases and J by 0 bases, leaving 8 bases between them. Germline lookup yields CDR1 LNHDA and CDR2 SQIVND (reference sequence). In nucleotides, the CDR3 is TGTGCCAGTAGTATTAAAGGGATGAACACTGAAGCTTTCTTT. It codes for CASSIKGMNTEAFF.

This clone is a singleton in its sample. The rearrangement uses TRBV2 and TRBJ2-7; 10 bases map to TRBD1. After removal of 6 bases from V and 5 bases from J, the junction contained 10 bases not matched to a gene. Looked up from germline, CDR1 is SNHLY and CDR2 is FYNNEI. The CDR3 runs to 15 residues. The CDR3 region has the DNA TGTGCCAGCAGATCCGGGACAGGGGTAATCCACGAGCAGTACTTC. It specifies CASRSGTGVIHEQYF.

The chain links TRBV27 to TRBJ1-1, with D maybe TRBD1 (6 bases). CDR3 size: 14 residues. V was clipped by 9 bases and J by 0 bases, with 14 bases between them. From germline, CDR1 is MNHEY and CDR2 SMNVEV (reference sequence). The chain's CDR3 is CASSRGDMNTEAFF. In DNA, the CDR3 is TGTGCCAGTTCCAGGGGTGACATGAACACTGAAGCTTTCTTT.

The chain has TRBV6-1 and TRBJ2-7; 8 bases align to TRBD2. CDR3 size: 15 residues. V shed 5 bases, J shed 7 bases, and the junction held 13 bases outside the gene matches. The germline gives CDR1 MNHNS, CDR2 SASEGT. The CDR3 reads CASSFYTGGAREQYF. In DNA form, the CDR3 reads TGTGCCAGCAGTTTCTATACCGGGGGGGCGAGGGAGCAGTACTTC.

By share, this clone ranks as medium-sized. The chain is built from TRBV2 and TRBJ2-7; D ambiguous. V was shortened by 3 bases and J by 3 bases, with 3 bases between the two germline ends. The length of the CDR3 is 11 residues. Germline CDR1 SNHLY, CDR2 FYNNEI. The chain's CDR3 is CASSELYEQYF. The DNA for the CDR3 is TGTGCCAGCAGTGAGCTCTACGAGCAGTACTTC.

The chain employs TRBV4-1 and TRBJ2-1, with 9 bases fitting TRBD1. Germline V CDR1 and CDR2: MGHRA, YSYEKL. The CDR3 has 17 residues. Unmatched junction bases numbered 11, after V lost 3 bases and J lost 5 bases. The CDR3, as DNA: TGCGCCAGCAGCCACCGCCAGACAGGGGGAGTTAACAATGAGCAGTTCTTC. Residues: CASSHRQTGGVNNEQFF.